These 11 T cell receptor beta chains were all obtained from the same sample, sequenced in a study of shared clonotypes between healthy human individuals. The data were produced by immunoSEQ multiplex PCR, yet TCRdb's version contains in-frame clones alone and is incomplete. The table lists approximately 340,000 clones, over 65% of them singletons. What was sequenced was memory CD4+ T cells sorted from blood. Stated subset: CD45RA-negative fraction. The origin of the receptors is a man younger than 45 in good health.

V and J are TRBV27 and TRBJ2-1; 7 bases map to TRBD2. The CDR3 runs to 15 residues. With 7 bases clipped from V and 4 bases from J, the junction kept 10 bases outside the gene matches. Germline V CDR1 and CDR2: MNHEY, SMNVEV (reference sequence). CDR3 protein: CASKPGTTSYNEQFF. CDR3 coding DNA: TGTGCCAGCAAACCCGGGACTACTAGTTACAATGAGCAGTTCTTC.

This clone was observed at least ten times. This chain uses TRBV25-1 with TRBJ2-2; D possibly corresponds to TRBD2 (6 bases). CDR3 length equals 15 residues. Trimming shortened V by 2 bases and J by 5 bases, and 12 bases separated the two germline ends. Germline lookup yields CDR1 MGHDK and CDR2 SYGVNS. CDR3 sequence reads: CASSEAGSGTGELFF. The CDR3, as DNA: TGTGCCAGCAGTGAAGCCGGGAGCGGAACCGGGGAGCTGTTTTTT. The whole variable domain, remainder taken from reference TRBV25-1 and TRBJ2-2, is EADIYQTPRYLVIGTGKKITLECSQTMGHDKMYWYQQDPGMELHLIHYSYGVNSTEKGDLSSESTVSRIRTEHFPLTLESARPSHTSQYLCASSEAGSGTGELFFGEGSRLTVL.

The chain carries TRBV10-3 and TRBJ1-2; 9 bases are shared with TRBD1. The CDR3 spans 16 residues. The V and J ends lost 0 bases and 6 bases, in that order; junction bases with no gene match: 8. Germline lookup yields CDR1 ENHRY and CDR2 SYGVKD. The CDR3 here is CAISESGQGGTNGYTF. CDR3 bases: TGTGCCATCAGTGAGTCGGGACAGGGTGGGACAAATGGCTACACCTTC.

The sample holds a few counts of this clone. The chain joins TRBV2 to TRBJ1-5, with D tentatively TRBD1 (6 bases). The CDR3 sequence is 15 residues long. Trimming shortened V by 1 base and J by 3 bases, and 10 bases separated the two germline ends. The germline gives CDR1 SNHLY, CDR2 FYNNEI. CDR3 region: CASSEGGANNQPQHF. As DNA, the CDR3 is TGTGCCAGCAGTGAAGGGGGGGCGAACAATCAGCCCCAGCATTTT.

The CDR3 DNA reads TGTGCCAGCAGTCTCTCGCCGGGAGATACGCAGTATTTT. It encodes CASSLSPGDTQYF. This chain connects TRBV27 to TRBJ2-3; D remains unclear. V gave up 5 bases and J gave up 5 bases, with 11 bases separating them. CDR3 length: 13 amino acids. The germline V gene has CDR1 MNHEY and CDR2 SMNVEV (reference sequence).

V gene TRBV25-1 combines with J gene TRBJ2-1; D gene unclear. Between the trimmed V and J ends, which lost 2 bases and 6 bases, there was a span of 17 bases. This CDR3 spans 16 amino acids. Germline V CDR1 and CDR2: MGHDK, SYGVNS. In DNA form, the CDR3 reads TGTGCCAGCAGTGAACTGGGCACTCAGTTCGGCAATGAGCAGTTCTTC. This sequence encodes CASSELGTQFGNEQFF.

The gene calls are TRBV6-5 and TRBJ2-5, with D perhaps TRBD2 (6 bases). The CDR3 spans 16 residues. Germline V CDR1 and CDR2: MNHEY, SVGAGI. Deletions cut 4 bases from V and 0 bases from J, with 15 bases between. CDR3 DNA: TGTGCCAGCAGTTCCTGGGTAGCGGAGTACCAAGAGACCCAGTACTTC. This codes for CASSSWVAEYQETQYF.

This clone showed up just a few times. The CDR3 spells CASSLGQGWGETQYF. DNA of the CDR3: TGCGCCAGCAGCTTAGGACAGGGTTGGGGAGAGACCCAGTACTTC. This sequence joins TRBV5-1 and TRBJ2-5; TRBD1 matches 8 bases. The germline CDR1 and CDR2 sequences are SGHRS and YFSETQ. V dropped 2 bases and J dropped 4; count of bases not matched to a gene: 7. The CDR3 spans 15 residues.

V gene TRBV7-2 combines with J gene TRBJ2-7, with D perhaps TRBD1 (5 bases). V lost 7 bases and J 7 bases, leaving 20 bases between the germline ends. Per germline, CDR1 SGHTA and CDR2 FQGNSA. This CDR3 contains 14 residues. The CDR3 region is CASNSPQGPREQYF. CDR3 bases: TGTGCCAGCAACTCCCCCCAGGGCCCGAGGGAGCAGTACTTC.

The chain carries TRBV7-3 and TRBJ2-1; TRBD1 aligns across 8 bases. V was pared by 5 bases and J by 7 bases, with 7 bases of the junction left unmatched. Per the germline V gene, CDR1 is SGHTA and CDR2 is FQGTGA. The CDR3 consists of 14 residues. CDR3 bases: TGTGCCAGCAGCCGATACAGGGGGGATAATGAGCAGTTCTTC. This translates into CASSRYRGDNEQFF.

J is TRBJ2-7 and V is TRBV5-4; D perhaps matches TRBD1 (5 bases). Germline V lookup: CDR1 SGHNT, CDR2 YYREEE (reference sequence). The CDR3 is 13 residues long. V was cut by 6 bases and J by 3 bases, with 13 bases left in between. CDR3 sequence reads: CASTRDRGYEQYF. CDR3 coding DNA: TGTGCCAGCACCCGAGATAGGGGCTACGAGCAGTACTTC.